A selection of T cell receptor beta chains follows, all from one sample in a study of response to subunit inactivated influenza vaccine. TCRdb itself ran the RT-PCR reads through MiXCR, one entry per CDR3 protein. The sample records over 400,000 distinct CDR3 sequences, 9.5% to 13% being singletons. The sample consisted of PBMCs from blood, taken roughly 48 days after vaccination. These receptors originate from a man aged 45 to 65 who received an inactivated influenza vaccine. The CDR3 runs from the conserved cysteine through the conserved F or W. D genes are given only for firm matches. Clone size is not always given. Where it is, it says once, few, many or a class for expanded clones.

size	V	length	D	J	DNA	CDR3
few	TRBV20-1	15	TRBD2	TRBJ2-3	TGCAGTGCTAGGAGAACTAGCGGGGGCACAGATACGCAGTATTTT	CSARRTSGGTDTQYF
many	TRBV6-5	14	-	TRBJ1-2	TGTGCCAGCAGTTACGGCCTTAACTTATATGGCTACACCTTC	CASSYGLNLYGYTF
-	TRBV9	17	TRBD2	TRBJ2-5	TGTGCCAGCAGCCCCGGGGTAGCGGGAGCCAAGCAAGAGACCCAGTACTTC	CASSPGVAGAKQETQYF
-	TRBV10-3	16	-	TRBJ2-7	TGTGCCATCAGTGCCCCCGGGACTGCTAGCTCCTACGAGCAGTACTTC	CAISAPGTASSYEQYF
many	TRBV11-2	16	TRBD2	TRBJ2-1	TGTGCCAGCAGCTTAGATGGTCTAGGGACTAGTAGTGAGCAGTTCTTC	CASSLDGLGTSSEQFF
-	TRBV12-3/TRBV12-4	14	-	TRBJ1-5	TGTGCCAGCAGTTTAATGGTCGGCAATCAGCCCCAGCATTTT	CASSLMVGNQPQHF
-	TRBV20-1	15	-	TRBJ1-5	TGCAGTGCTCAAGTCAGGACGGGGAGCAATCAGCCCCAGCATTTT	CSAQVRTGSNQPQHF
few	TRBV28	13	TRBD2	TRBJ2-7	TGTGCCAGCCTAGCGGGAAATACCTACGAGCAGTACTTC	CASLAGNTYEQYF
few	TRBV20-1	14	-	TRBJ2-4	TGCAGTGCTGGGCGTTGGGGAGCTGAGAACATTCAGTACTTC	CSAGRWGAENIQYF
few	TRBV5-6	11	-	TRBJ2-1	TGTGCCAGCAACATGGGCAATGAGCAGTTCTTC	CASNMGNEQFF
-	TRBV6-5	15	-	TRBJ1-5	TGTGCCAGCAGTTCTATTTGGGGCGCCGATCAGCCCCAGCATTTT	CASSSIWGADQPQHF
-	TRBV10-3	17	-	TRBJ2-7	TGTGCCATCAGTGACCCGGACGGGACCGTCAACCTTTACGAGCAGTACTTC	CAISDPDGTVNLYEQYF
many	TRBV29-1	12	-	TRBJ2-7	TGCAGCGTTAATGACAGAAACTACGAGCAGTACTTC	CSVNDRNYEQYF
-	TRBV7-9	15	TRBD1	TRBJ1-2	TGTGCCAGCAGCCGAATACCGGGACAGGGAAGTGGCTACACCTTC	CASSRIPGQGSGYTF
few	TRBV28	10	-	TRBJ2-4	TGTGCCAGCCGGGGAAACATTCAGTACTTC	CASRGNIQYF
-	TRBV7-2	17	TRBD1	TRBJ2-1	TGTGCCAGCAGCTACACAGGGGCCGCAAGCTCCTACAATGAGCAGTTCTTC	CASSYTGAASSYNEQFF
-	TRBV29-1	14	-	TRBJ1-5	TGCAGCGTTGGCCCCGCGGGGCTCAATCAGCCCCAGCATTTT	CSVGPAGLNQPQHF
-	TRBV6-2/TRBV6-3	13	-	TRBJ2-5	TGTACCAGCAGTTTCCCGGGATGGGGGACCCAGTACTTC	CTSSFPGWGTQYF
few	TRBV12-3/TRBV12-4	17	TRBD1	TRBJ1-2	TGTGCCAGCAGTTTAGCGGGTAGGGACAGGGGGCGCGATGGCTACACCTTC	CASSLAGRDRGRDGYTF
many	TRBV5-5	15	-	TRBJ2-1	TGTGCCAGCAGCACCGGACCGAGCTCCTACAATGAGCAGTTCTTC	CASSTGPSSYNEQFF
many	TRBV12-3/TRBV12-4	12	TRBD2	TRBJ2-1	TGTGCCATAGTCCAGCGGGGGAATGAGCAGTTCTTC	CAIVQRGNEQFF
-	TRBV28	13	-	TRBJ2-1	TGTGCCAGCTTCCTCCGACAAGATAATGAGCAGTTCTTC	CASFLRQDNEQFF
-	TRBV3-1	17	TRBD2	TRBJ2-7	TGTGCCAGCAGCGCTTCCCGTCTTAGCGGGAGTTGGTCCGAGCAGTACTTC	CASSASRLSGSWSEQYF
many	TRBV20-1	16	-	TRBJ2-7	TGCAGTGCTAGAGATACCAGGGATTGGTATCTCTACGAGCAGTACTTC	CSARDTRDWYLYEQYF
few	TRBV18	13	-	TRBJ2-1	TGTGCCAGCTCATCATTACTCCTCGGGGAAACAGCCTTC	CASSSLLLGETAF
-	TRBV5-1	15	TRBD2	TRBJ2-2	TGCGCCAGCAGCTCCCGGGAGGACCGAGGCGGGGAGCTGTTTTTT	CASSSREDRGGELFF
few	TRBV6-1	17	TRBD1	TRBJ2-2	TGTGCCAGCAGAAAAGGGACAGGGGGTCGCAACACCGGGGAGCTGTTTTTT	CASRKGTGGRNTGELFF
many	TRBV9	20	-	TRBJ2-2	TGTGCCAGCAGCGTACCCTACTCGGTGATCGGGGTCGACGACACCGGGGAGCTGTTTTTT	CASSVPYSVIGVDDTGELFF